This entry features one T cell receptor (beta chain) sequence. At one of its ends the junction is not consistent with the germline gene, which may arise from a read error. TCRdb redid the calling of the 5' RACE reads with MiXCR, one entry per CDR3 protein. The sample contains tens of thousands of distinct CDR3 sequences, about a quarter of which appear only once. The CDR3 runs to 19 residues. CDR1 and CDR2 (germline): KGHSH, LQKENI. The chain uses TRBV18 and TRBJ2-4; 12 positions match TRBD1. The receptor was isolated from a female donor with breast cancer. Input material: naive CD4+ T cells sorted from a lymph node. Subset reported: naive CD4+ T cells, CD4+CD45RA+CD25-. In DNA, the CDR3 is TGTGCCAGCTCATCACCCGGGACAGGGGGCGTTTCGGACAAAAACATTCAGTACTTC. Translation: CASSSPGTGGVSDKNIQYF.